A single sample gave rise to the 7 T cell receptor beta chains below, sequenced in a study of blood T cell repertoires in COVID-19. Sequencing used immunoSEQ multiplex PCR; TCRdb keeps in-frame clones, though not all of them. There are 350,000 to 450,000 clones in the sample; roughly 85% occur only once, and 3% to 4% lies in the top ten. What was sequenced was peripheral blood. These receptors were obtained from a woman aged 18-29 years with acute or convalescent COVID-19.

V is TRBV3-1 (or the pseudogene TRBV3-2) and J is TRBJ2-3, with 9 bases aligning to TRBD2. This CDR3 comprises 17 residues. Germline-derived CDR1 and CDR2 are LGHDT and YNNKEL (reference sequence). V lost 1 base, J lost 4 bases, and 9 bases stayed unmatched. DNA of the CDR3: TGTGCCAGCAGCCAAGCCCTACGGGGCGGGGGGGCAGATACGCAGTATTTT. Protein: CASSQALRGGGADTQYF.

The chain combines TRBV18 with TRBJ2-5; 8 bases fit TRBD1. Per germline, CDR1 KGHSH and CDR2 LQKENI. J gave up 4 bases and V 2 bases, and 3 bases lay outside the gene matches. This CDR3 has 14 residues. The DNA of the CDR3 is TGTGCCAGCTCACCAGTGACAGGGGCAGAGACCCAGTACTTC. It codes for CASSPVTGAETQYF.

The table lists this clone with a count of one. V and J are TRBV12-3 or TRBV12-4 and TRBJ1-2, with TRBD1 identical over 9 bases. After removal of 2 bases from V and 6 bases from J, the junction contained 1 base not matched to a gene. The CDR3 extends over 13 amino acids. The CDR3 DNA reads as TGTGCCAGCAGTTTACGGACAGGGGATGGCTACACCTTC. Protein product: CASSLRTGDGYTF.

J is TRBJ1-6 and V is TRBV9; tentatively, D is TRBD1 (5 bases). V was pared by 4 bases and J by 7 bases, with 15 bases between. The CDR3 runs 15 residues. Germline V gives CDR1 SGDLS, CDR2 YYNGEE. DNA for the CDR3: TGTGCCAGCAGCCCAAGTGACAGCCCGAATTCACCCCTCCACTTT. As protein: CASSPSDSPNSPLHF.

This chain connects TRBV29-1 to TRBJ2-1; TRBD2 matches 14 bases. CDR3 length equals 14 residues. Germline-derived CDR1 and CDR2 are SQVTM and ANQGSEA. V was clipped by 8 bases and J by 9 bases; unmatched bases: 9. CDR3 coding DNA: TGCAGCTCAACCGGGACTAGCGGGGGTACTGAGCAGTTCTTC. It encodes CSSTGTSGGTEQFF.

The table lists this clone with a count of one. The chain combines TRBV19 with TRBJ1-2, with D uncertain. Germline values: CDR1 LNHDA, CDR2 SQIVND (reference sequence). The CDR3 totals 16 residues. The V and J ends lost 2 bases and 6 bases respectively, with 19 bases between them. This CDR3 reads CASSILTGPIQDGYTF. The DNA for the CDR3 is TGTGCCAGTAGTATATTGACCGGTCCTATCCAGGATGGCTACACCTTC.

This chain joins TRBV5-6 and TRBJ2-3, with D perhaps TRBD1 (6 bases). This CDR3 comprises 15 residues. Germline-derived CDR1 and CDR2 are SGHDT and YYEEEE. The ends were cut back, 2 bases at V and 3 bases at J, with 13 bases in the middle. CDR3: CASSFVDRFTDTQYF. CDR3 bases: TGTGCCAGCAGCTTTGTGGACAGATTTACAGATACGCAGTATTTT. The variable domain in full, completed from reference TRBV5-6 and TRBJ2-3, reads DAGVTQSPTHLIKTRGQQVTLRCSPKSGHDTVSWYQQALGQGPQFIFQYYEEEERQRGNFPDRFSGHQFPNYSSELNVNALLLGDSALYLCASSFVDRFTDTQYFGPGTRLTVL.